Presented here are 21 T cell receptor beta chains from one specimen sequenced in a study of cytomegalovirus exposure and HLA in healthy donors. Primers for the PCR totalled 60 Vbeta and 13 Jbeta. Clones were sequenced by immunoSEQ multiplex PCR, and TCRdb holds only the in-frame ones, with some missing. The sample has approximately 210,000 clones, more than 75% seen once. The specimen was PBMCs. The source of these receptors is a male donor in good health and CMV-seropositive.

The genes are TRBV6-5 and TRBJ1-2; D not certain. Per the germline V gene, CDR1 is MNHEY and CDR2 is SVGAGI. V was shortened by 0 bases and J by 1 base, with 12 bases between the two germline ends. The CDR3 runs to 16 residues. CDR3 sequence (DNA): TGTGCCAGCAGTTACTCGAGGTTTACGAGTAACTATGGCTACACCTTC. Translated, it gives CASSYSRFTSNYGYTF.

J is TRBJ1-3 and V is TRBV6-5, with 7 nucleotides matching TRBD1. This CDR3 is built from 15 residues. V gave up 6 bases and J gave up 0 bases; unmatched junction bases: 5. The germline gives CDR1 MNHEY, CDR2 SVGAGI. The CDR3 coding sequence is TGTGCCAGCAGGAGGGACAGTCTCTCTGGAAACACCATATATTTT. Protein product: CASRRDSLSGNTIYF.

The CDR3 sequence is CASSSTVAGNHGELFF. CDR3 coding DNA: TGTGCCAGCAGCTCTACAGTAGCGGGAAACCACGGGGAGCTGTTTTTT. This chain joins TRBV7-6 and TRBJ2-2; 8 bases line up with TRBD2. The CDR3 extends over 16 amino acids. Per germline, CDR1 SGHVS and CDR2 FNYEAQ. V dropped 4 bases and J dropped 7; count of bases not matched to a gene: 11.

The rearrangement joins TRBV27 to TRBJ2-1; 7 bases are shared with TRBD2. Germline V gives CDR1 MNHEY, CDR2 SMNVEV (reference sequence). CDR3 length: 16 residues. The V and J ends lost 0 bases and 6 bases, in that order; junction bases with no gene match: 8. The CDR3 loop reads CASSLSVAGAGNEQFF. CDR3 nucleotides: TGTGCCAGCAGTTTATCGGTTGCGGGAGCGGGCAATGAGCAGTTCTTC.

The chain uses TRBV18 and TRBJ2-2; possible D gene TRBD1, 6 bases. Germline V gene lookup returns CDR1 KGHSH and CDR2 LQKENI. Trimming left V 1 base short and J 1 base short, with 7 bases between. The CDR3 length is 15 residues. The CDR3 here is CASSPRGQNTGELFF. The DNA for the CDR3 is TGTGCCAGCTCACCACGGGGACAGAACACCGGGGAGCTGTTTTTT.

J is TRBJ1-1 and V is TRBV10-2; possibly TRBD1 for D (6 bases). The V and J ends lost 11 bases and 0 bases respectively, with 13 bases between them. CDR3 size: 13 residues. Germline V gene lookup returns CDR1 WSHSY and CDR2 SAAADI. CDR3 bases: TGCGCCGTCTCTACAGGGTTGAACACTGAAGCTTTCTTT. Protein product: CAVSTGLNTEAFF.

The chain combines TRBV6-5 with TRBJ1-2, with D possibly matching TRBD1 (6 bases). Germline-derived CDR1 and CDR2 are MNHEY and SVGAGI. The germline V and J ends were trimmed by 7 bases and 8 bases, with 17 bases remaining between them. This CDR3 comprises 13 residues. Here the CDR3 DNA reads TGTGCCAGCACCCCAGGGGCCACGGGAGGCTACACCTTC. This translates into CASTPGATGGYTF.

The chain couples TRBV25-1 to TRBJ1-2, with 8 bases fitting TRBD1. This CDR3 has 15 residues. After removal of 2 bases from V and 4 bases from J, the junction contained 6 bases not matched to a gene. Germline CDR1 is MGHDK and CDR2 is SYGVNS. The CDR3 DNA is TGTGCCAGCAGTGAAACAGGGGGATCTTTCTATGGCTACACCTTC. Protein sequence: CASSETGGSFYGYTF.

This chain connects TRBV25-1 to TRBJ2-1; TRBD1 might be the D (6 bases). Between the trimmed V and J ends, which lost 0 bases and 12 bases, there was a span of 12 bases. This CDR3 region has 13 residues. Per the germline V gene, CDR1 is MGHDK and CDR2 is SYGVNS. The CDR3 reads CASSEYRGTVQFF. DNA for the CDR3: TGTGCCAGCAGTGAATACAGGGGAACGGTGCAGTTCTTC.

The rearrangement links TRBV7-7 to TRBJ1-6; 10 bases align to TRBD1. The J segment lost 7 bases and the V segment lost 5 bases, leaving 8 bases of the junction unmatched. CDR1 is SSHAT and CDR2 is FNYEAQ in the germline V gene (reference sequence). CDR3 length: 16 amino acids. CDR3 sequence (DNA): TGTGCCAGCAGCCTGGGACAGGGGAAAATAAATTCACCCCTCCACTTT. Protein sequence: CASSLGQGKINSPLHF.

This sequence joins TRBV7-6 and TRBJ2-7, with D possibly being TRBD1 (7 bases). Trimming removed 0 bases from V and 2 bases from J, with 14 bases in between. Germline V gene data show CDR1 as SGHVS and CDR2 as FNYEAQ. The CDR3 length is 16 residues. In DNA form, the CDR3 reads TGTGCCAGCAGCTTAGCAGGAGGGGGCGCCGCCTACGAGCAGTACTTC. This encodes CASSLAGGGAAYEQYF.

The rearrangement links TRBV27 to TRBJ1-1; D gene unclear. The CDR3 runs to 14 residues. CDR1 is MNHEY, CDR2 SMNVEV, per germline (reference sequence). The ends were cut back, 10 bases at V and 1 base at J, with 16 bases in the middle. CDR3 sequence (DNA): TGTGCCACCTCGCCGGGGTCTCCGAACACTGAAGCTTTCTTT. This translates into CATSPGSPNTEAFF.

For this clone: The junction and the germline gene differ at one end; a read error may be behind it. V and J are TRBV7-3 and TRBJ2-6; D ambiguous. Germline loops: CDR1 SGHTA, CDR2 FQGTGA. There are 15 residues in the CDR3. CDR3 in amino acids: CSSSLISSGANVLTF. The CDR3 nucleotides read TGTTCCAGCAGCCTTATTTCCTCTGGGGCCAACGTCCTGACTTTC.

The gene calls are TRBV6-6 and TRBJ2-3; 7 nucleotides agree with TRBD2. V trimming: 2 bases; J trimming: 6 bases; junction bases outside the gene matches: 2. The CDR3 is 13 residues long. Germline V gene data show CDR1 as MNHNY and CDR2 as SVGAGI (reference sequence). CDR3 coding DNA: TGTGCCAGCAGTTACGGGGGGGTGGATACGCAGTATTTT. Amino acids: CASSYGGVDTQYF.

In this sample, this clone turned up a few times. As DNA, the CDR3 is TGTGCCAGCTCATCGACAGGGACTCCCGGCTACACCTTC. Translation: CASSSTGTPGYTF. The chain has TRBV18 and TRBJ1-2; the match to TRBD1 covers 7 bases. Germline V gene lookup returns CDR1 KGHSH and CDR2 LQKENI. This CDR3 is 13 amino acids long. Trimming took 5 bases from V and 8 from J; bases not matched to a gene: 8. Together with reference TRBV18 and TRBJ1-2, the CDR3 gives the full variable domain: NAGVMQNPRHLVRRRGQEARLRCSPMKGHSHVYWYRQLPEEGLKFMVYLQKENIIDESGMPKERFSAEFPKEGPSILRIQQVVRGDSAAYFCASSSTGTPGYTFGSGTRLTVV.

This clone has only one observation. The chain employs TRBV7-2 and TRBJ1-2, with a tentative D call TRBD1 (5 bases). Germline V lookup: CDR1 SGHTA, CDR2 FQGNSA. Trimming shortened V by 1 base and J by 8 bases, and 17 bases separated the two germline ends. The CDR3 consists of 15 residues. The CDR3 region has the DNA TGTGCCAGCAGCTTAGTTTGGACACCAAAGTACGGCTACACCTTC. Encoded protein: CASSLVWTPKYGYTF. The entire variable domain, with the rest obtained from reference TRBV7-2 and TRBJ1-2, is as follows: GAGVSQSPSNKVTEKGKDVELRCDPISGHTALYWYRQSLGQGLEFLIYFQGNSAPDKSGLPSDRFSAERTGGSVSTLTIQRTQQEDSAVYLCASSLVWTPKYGYTFGSGTRLTVV.

Remarks on this clone: The sample carries other DNA sequences with the same CDR3. The J gene is TRBJ2-7, the V gene TRBV9, with D possibly matching TRBD2 (5 bases). The V and J ends lost 4 bases and 3 bases respectively, with 14 bases between them. The germline CDR1 and CDR2 sequences are SGDLS and YYNGEE. The CDR3 has 14 amino acids. In DNA, the CDR3 is TGTGCCAGCAGCCCCGATCGGGAACTCTACGAGCAGTACTTC. This sequence encodes CASSPDRELYEQYF.

The chain joins TRBV5-4 to TRBJ1-6; 8 positions agree with TRBD1. Germline CDR1 reads SGHNT; CDR2 reads YYREEE (reference sequence). The CDR3 covers 16 residues. V shed 0 bases, J shed 6 bases, and the junction held 5 bases outside the gene matches. The CDR3 region is CASSLGQGWGNSPLHF. In DNA form, the CDR3 reads TGTGCCAGCAGCTTGGGACAGGGGTGGGGTAATTCACCCCTCCACTTT.

The genes are TRBV18 and TRBJ2-5; D uncertain. This CDR3 contains 12 residues. The ends were cut back, 3 bases at V and 5 bases at J, with 7 bases in the middle. The germline V gene has CDR1 KGHSH and CDR2 LQKENI. The CDR3 sequence is CASSPARETQYF. The CDR3 nucleotides read TGTGCCAGCTCACCGGCTAGGGAGACCCAGTACTTC.

V and J are TRBV28 and TRBJ2-7; 12 bases map to TRBD2. CDR1 is MDHEN, CDR2 SYDVKM, per germline. This CDR3 has 15 amino acids. J lost 5 bases, V lost 8 bases, and 10 bases had no gene match. The CDR3 sequence: CASGPPGLAGHEQYF. The CDR3 coding sequence is TGTGCCAGCGGGCCTCCGGGACTAGCGGGCCACGAGCAGTACTTC.

This clone has a single count. The chain couples TRBV28 to TRBJ2-2; D gene unclear. The germline V gene encodes CDR1 MDHEN and CDR2 SYDVKM. V lost 5 bases and J 7 bases, leaving 8 bases between the germline ends. This CDR3 has 12 residues. CDR3 region: CASSPPGGELFF. In nucleotides, the CDR3 is TGTGCCAGCAGTCCGCCGGGCGGGGAGCTGTTTTTT.